Listed below are T cell receptor beta chains from one sample, sequenced in a study of CD8 T cells in Susac syndrome. TCRdb re-called the immunoSEQ multiplex PCR reads through MiXCR, storing one row per CDR3 protein. The profile shows 150,000 to 160,000 distinct CDR3 sequences, around 95% of them singletons. The sequencing input was CD8+ T cells from PBMCs. Receptors were obtained from a human donor with multiple sclerosis. CDR3s include the opening cysteine and the closing phenylalanine or tryptophan. The D gene is left open where the match is weak. Expanded clones get a size class; other rows say once, few or many, or leave the size out.

>TRBJ1-2|TRBD1|TRBV19|NA
TGTGCCAGTAGTACGTGGGACAGGAACCGCTATGGCTACACCTTC
CASSTWDRNRYGYTF
>TRBJ2-1|NA|TRBV7-9|once
TGTGCCAGCAGTGAGCAGTTCTTC
CASSEQFF
>TRBJ2-1|TRBD2|TRBV2|NA
TGTGCCAGTCTAGCCGGGGGGGTTTCCTACAATGAGCAGTTCTTC
CASLAGGVSYNEQFF
>TRBJ2-7|NA|TRBV6-5|NA
TGTGCCAGCACCATGGGGCTAGGGTACGAGCAGTACTTC
CASTMGLGYEQYF
>TRBJ2-7|NA|TRBV5-4|NA
TGTGCCAGCAGCTTATGGCGGGCCCCGGGGGAGCAGTACTTC
CASSLWRAPGEQYF
>TRBJ2-5|TRBD1|TRBV15|NA
TGTGCCACCAGCGGGGACAGGGGGACCCAGTACTTC
CATSGDRGTQYF
>TRBJ1-2|NA|TRBV25-1|NA
TGTGCCATCCGGGGCCCTCATGGCTACACCTTC
CAIRGPHGYTF
>TRBJ1-1|NA|TRBV30|NA
TGTGCCCTGGAGGTATTGGGGATCTCAGCTTTCTTT
CALEVLGISAFF
>TRBJ2-3|TRBD2|TRBV30|NA
TGTGCCTGGAGTACTGGGGGGGTTTACACAGATACGCAGTATTTT
CAWSTGGVYTDTQYF
>TRBJ2-5|TRBD2|TRBV9|NA
TGTGCCAGCAGTTTAGGACTAGCGGGAGGAGAGACCCAGTACTTC
CASSLGLAGGETQYF
>TRBJ2-7|TRBD1|TRBV7-9|once
TGTGCCAGCAGCTTAGGCGGGCGACGGGACAGGGACAACGAGCAGTACTTC
CASSLGGRRDRDNEQYF
>TRBJ2-1|NA|TRBV9|NA
TGTGCCAGCAGCGTAGACGGGTCCTACAATGAGCAGTTCTTC
CASSVDGSYNEQFF
>TRBJ2-3|TRBD2|TRBV7-8|NA
TGTGCCAGCATCCCTACTCCCCGGACTAGCGGTGGACGGCGGGCAGATACGCAGTATTTT
CASIPTPRTSGGRRADTQYF
>TRBJ2-3|TRBD2|TRBV3-1|NA
TGTGCCAGCAGCCAAGATCCGATAGCGGGGGGGCCCGCAGATACGCAGTATTTT
CASSQDPIAGGPADTQYF
>TRBJ2-7|TRBD1|TRBV29-1|NA
TGCAGCGTTGACAAAAGGGACAGTGGCTACGAGCAGTACTTC
CSVDKRDSGYEQYF
>TRBJ1-2|TRBD1|TRBV19|NA
TGTGCCAGTAGCAACGACAGGGGCTATGGCTACACCTTC
CASSNDRGYGYTF
>TRBJ2-5|NA|TRBV29-1|NA
TGCAGCGTTTGGATTGAGACCCAGTACTTC
CSVWIETQYF
>TRBJ2-1|NA|TRBV5-6|once
TGTGCCAGCAGCTCCGATACTTACAATGAGCAGTTCTTC
CASSSDTYNEQFF
>TRBJ2-3|NA|TRBV29-1|NA
TGCAGCGCTATCTCGGTAACGGGCACAGATACGCAGTATTTT
CSAISVTGTDTQYF
>TRBJ1-1|TRBD1|TRBV7-9|NA
TGTGCCAGCAGCATAACAGGGGAGAGCAACACTGAAGCTTTCTTT
CASSITGESNTEAFF
>TRBJ1-1|TRBD1|TRBV29-1|NA
TGCAGCGCCTTAACAGGGGGGACTGAAGCTTTCTTT
CSALTGGTEAFF
>TRBJ2-2|NA|TRBV29-1|NA
TGCAGCGTCCCCCTGAACACCGGGGAGCTGTTTTTT
CSVPLNTGELFF
>TRBJ1-5|TRBD1|TRBV20-1|NA
TGCAGTGCTAGAGGGTTCACAGGGGATAGCAATCAGCCCCAGCATTTT
CSARGFTGDSNQPQHF
>TRBJ1-4|TRBD1|TRBV4-1|NA
TGCGCCAGCAGCCACCCTCGTACAGGGGGGCCAACTAATGAAAAACTGTTTTTT
CASSHPRTGGPTNEKLFF
>TRBJ2-6|NA|TRBV20-1|NA
TGCAGTGCCAGCGGTTGGCCCAGGGCCAACGTCCTGACTTTC
CSASGWPRANVLTF
>TRBJ2-7|TRBD2|TRBV29-1|NA
TGCAGCGCCGGGAGGGGGTACGAGCAGTACTTC
CSAGRGYEQYF
>TRBJ1-1|NA|TRBV6-5|NA
TGTGCCAGCATCGACCAGGGAAAGAACACTGAAGCTTTCTTT
CASIDQGKNTEAFF
>TRBJ2-3|TRBD2|TRBV20-1|NA
TGCAGTGCTACGGGGGGGGCCGAGGCAGATACGCAGTATTTT
CSATGGAEADTQYF
>TRBJ2-3|NA|TRBV27|NA
TGTGCCAGCAGTTTGGTAGCCCCCACAGATACGCAGTATTTT
CASSLVAPTDTQYF
>TRBJ2-5|NA|TRBV20-1|NA
TGCAGTGCTTCCCGACTGGGCCAAGAGACCCAGTACTTC
CSASRLGQETQYF
>TRBJ1-1|NA|TRBV21-1|NA
TGTGCCCATGGCACCCCCGGACAGGGGTTACCTGAAGCTTTCTTT
CAHGTPGQGLPEAFF
>TRBJ1-1|NA|TRBV5-6|NA
TGTGCCAGCAGCTTGGAGTCCAGAATGAACACTGAAGCTTTCTTT
CASSLESRMNTEAFF
>TRBJ1-1|NA|TRBV6-1|NA
TGTGCCAGCATCCAGAGGGGGGGTACCACTGAAGCTTTCTTT
CASIQRGGTTEAFF
>TRBJ2-3|NA|TRBV5-4|NA
TGTGCCAGCAGCCCGGACCTAGGAGATACGCAGTATTTT
CASSPDLGDTQYF
>TRBJ1-2|TRBD1|TRBV12-3/TRBV12-4|NA
TGTGCCACCTCCCCGGGACAGCCGACCTTC
CATSPGQPTF
>TRBJ2-7|NA|TRBV12-3/TRBV12-4|NA
TGTGCCAGCAGTTCCGACTACGAGCAGTACTTC
CASSSDYEQYF
>TRBJ1-2|NA|TRBV27|NA
TGTGCCAGCAGTCCACACCCCACGGGGGGCGCGGGTGGCTACACCTTC
CASSPHPTGGAGGYTF
>TRBJ1-1|NA|TRBV2|NA
TGTGCCAGCAGTGAAGACAGGGAGAACACTGAAGCTTTCTTT
CASSEDRENTEAFF
>TRBJ1-5|NA|TRBV20-1|NA
TGCAGTGCGAAGGGAGTCGACTTAAGCAATCAGCCCCAGCATTTT
CSAKGVDLSNQPQHF
>TRBJ1-1|NA|TRBV29-1|NA
TGCAGCGTGACGGACGGTAGGTTGAACACTGAAGCTTTCTTT
CSVTDGRLNTEAFF
>TRBJ1-5|NA|TRBV4-1|NA
TGCGCCAGCGCACAAGGTCGGGATCAGCCCCAGCATTTT
CASAQGRDQPQHF
>TRBJ1-2|TRBD1|TRBV9|NA
TGTGCCAGCAGCGGGACAGGCGGAGGCTACACCTTC
CASSGTGGGYTF
>TRBJ1-2|NA|TRBV2|once
TGTGCCAGGGGGGGGACCGGGCCCAGCTACACCTTC
CARGGTGPSYTF
>TRBJ1-1|NA|TRBV13|NA
TGTGCCAGCAGACTGAACAGTTTCACTGAAGCTTTCTTT
CASRLNSFTEAFF
>TRBJ1-5|TRBD1|TRBV30|few
TGTGCCTGGAGTGGAGGGACAGGGGATCAGCCCCAGCATTTT
CAWSGGTGDQPQHF
>TRBJ1-1|NA|TRBV5-8|NA
TGTGCCAGCAGCTTGGTCCCGTCGATGGAGCGGTACACTGAAGCTTTCTTT
CASSLVPSMERYTEAFF
>TRBJ2-1|NA|TRBV29-1|NA
TGCAGCGTTGTCTACGGGGGTACCTACAATGAGCAGTTCTTC
CSVVYGGTYNEQFF
>TRBJ2-3|NA|TRBV29-1|NA
TGCAGCATCCGGGGGCCCCCCACAGATACGCAGTATTTT
CSIRGPPTDTQYF
>TRBJ1-1|NA|TRBV20-1|NA
TGCAGTGCTAGAGAAGGGATTGAAGCTTTCTTT
CSAREGIEAFF
>TRBJ1-5|NA|TRBV30|NA
TGTGCCTGGAGTAGGGGTAATCAGCCCCAGCATTTT
CAWSRGNQPQHF
>TRBJ2-3|NA|TRBV5-1|NA
TGCGCCAGCAGCTTTCGGCGGATCACAGATACGCAGTATTTT
CASSFRRITDTQYF
>TRBJ2-5|TRBD1|TRBV20-1|NA
TGCAGTGCTATATCCCAGGGGGCGGGAGAGACCCAGTACTTC
CSAISQGAGETQYF
>TRBJ2-1|NA|TRBV2|NA
TGTGCCAGCAGTGAAGAGGACAGCAGATTATTATTCTCCTACAATGAGCAGTTCTTC
CASSEEDSRLLFSYNEQFF
>TRBJ2-5|NA|TRBV3-1|NA
TGTGCCAGCAGCTACATCCAAGAGACCCAGTACTTC
CASSYIQETQYF